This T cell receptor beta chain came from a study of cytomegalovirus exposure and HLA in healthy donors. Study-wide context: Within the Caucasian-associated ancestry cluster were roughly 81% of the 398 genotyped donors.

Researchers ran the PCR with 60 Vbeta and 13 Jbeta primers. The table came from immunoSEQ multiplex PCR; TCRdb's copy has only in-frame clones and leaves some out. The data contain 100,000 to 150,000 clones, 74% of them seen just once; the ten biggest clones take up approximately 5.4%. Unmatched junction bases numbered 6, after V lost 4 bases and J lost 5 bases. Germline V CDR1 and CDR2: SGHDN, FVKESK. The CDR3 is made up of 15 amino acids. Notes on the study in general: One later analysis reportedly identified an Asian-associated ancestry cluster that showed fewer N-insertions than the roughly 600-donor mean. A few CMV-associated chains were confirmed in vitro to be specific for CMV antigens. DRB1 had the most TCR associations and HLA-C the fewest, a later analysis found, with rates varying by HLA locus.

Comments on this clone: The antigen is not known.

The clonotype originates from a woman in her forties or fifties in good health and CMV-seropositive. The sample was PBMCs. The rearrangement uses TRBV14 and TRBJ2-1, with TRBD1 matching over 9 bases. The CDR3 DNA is TGTGCCAGCAGCCCTTGGACAGGGGATAACAATGAGCAGTTCTTC. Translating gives CASSPWTGDNNEQFF.